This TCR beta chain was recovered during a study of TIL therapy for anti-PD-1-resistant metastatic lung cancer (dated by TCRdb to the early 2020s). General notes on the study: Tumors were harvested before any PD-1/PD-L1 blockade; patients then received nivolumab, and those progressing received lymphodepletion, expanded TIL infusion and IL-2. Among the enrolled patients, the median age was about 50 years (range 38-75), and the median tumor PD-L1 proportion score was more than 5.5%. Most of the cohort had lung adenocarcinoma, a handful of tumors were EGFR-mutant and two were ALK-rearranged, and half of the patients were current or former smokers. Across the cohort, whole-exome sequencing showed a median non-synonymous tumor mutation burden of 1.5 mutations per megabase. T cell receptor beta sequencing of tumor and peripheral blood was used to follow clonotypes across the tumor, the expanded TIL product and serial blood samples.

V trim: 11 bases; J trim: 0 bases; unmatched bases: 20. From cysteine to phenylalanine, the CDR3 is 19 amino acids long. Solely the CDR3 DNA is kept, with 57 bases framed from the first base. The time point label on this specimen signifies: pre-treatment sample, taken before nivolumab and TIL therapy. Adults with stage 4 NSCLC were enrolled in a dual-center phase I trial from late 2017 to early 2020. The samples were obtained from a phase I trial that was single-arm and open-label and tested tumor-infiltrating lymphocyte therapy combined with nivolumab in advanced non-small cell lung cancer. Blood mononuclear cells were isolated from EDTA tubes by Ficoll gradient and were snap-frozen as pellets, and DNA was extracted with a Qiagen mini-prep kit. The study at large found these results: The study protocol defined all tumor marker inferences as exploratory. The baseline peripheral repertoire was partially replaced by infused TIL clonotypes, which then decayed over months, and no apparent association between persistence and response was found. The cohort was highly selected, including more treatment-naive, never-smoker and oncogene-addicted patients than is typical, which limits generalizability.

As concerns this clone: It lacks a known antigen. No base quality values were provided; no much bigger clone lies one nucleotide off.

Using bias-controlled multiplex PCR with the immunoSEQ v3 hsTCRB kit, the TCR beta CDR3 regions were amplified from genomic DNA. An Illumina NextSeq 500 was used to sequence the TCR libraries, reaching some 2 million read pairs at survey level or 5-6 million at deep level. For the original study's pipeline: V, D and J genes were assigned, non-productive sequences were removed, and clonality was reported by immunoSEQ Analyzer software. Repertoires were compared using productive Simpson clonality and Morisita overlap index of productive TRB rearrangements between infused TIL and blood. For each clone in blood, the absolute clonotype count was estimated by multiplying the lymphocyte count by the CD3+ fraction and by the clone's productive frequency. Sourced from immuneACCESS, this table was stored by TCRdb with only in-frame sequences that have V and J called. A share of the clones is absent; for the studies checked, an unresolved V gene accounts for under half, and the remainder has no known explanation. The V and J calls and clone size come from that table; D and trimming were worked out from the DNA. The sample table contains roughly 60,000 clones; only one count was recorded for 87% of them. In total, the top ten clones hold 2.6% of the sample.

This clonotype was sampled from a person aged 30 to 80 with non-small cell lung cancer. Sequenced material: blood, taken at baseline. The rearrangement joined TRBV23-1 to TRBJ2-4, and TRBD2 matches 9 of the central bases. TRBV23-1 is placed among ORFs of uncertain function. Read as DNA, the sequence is TGCGCCGCCTCAACAGGGGCGGGGGGGCCCCCGCTAGCCAAAAACATTCAGTACTTC. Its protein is CAASTGAGGPPLAKNIQYF.